This note documents a single TCR beta chain sequence. There is no known antigen for this receptor. No quality values exist for individual bases; no much larger clone is one base distant. The collaborating institutions used their own protocols to collect whole blood in K2EDTA tubes. For TCRbeta analysis, collaborator samples were shipped as frozen whole blood, as isolated PBMCs, or as DNA extracted from either sample type. The immunoSEQ Assay, a bias-controlled multiplex PCR, was used to amplify TCRbeta CDR3 regions from genomic DNA. Regarding the original processing steps: The number of nucleated cells in each sample was estimated from the amplification of reference gene primers within the assay. To quantify the absolute abundance of each unique TCRbeta CDR3 rearrangement, sequence reads were collapsed and filtered. Productive Simpson clonality was computed per sample as the square root of Simpson's diversity index over productive rearrangements. TCRdb holds this immuneACCESS table with in-frame rearrangements only. Some clones are missing; in checked studies, unresolved V genes explain under half, and the rest has no known cause. From that table come the V and J calls and clone size; the DNA was used to work out D and trimming. The sample profile shows hundreds of thousands of clones; around 88% of them were found once. Approximately 1.3% of the sample belongs to the ten largest clones.

The sample comes from a study of blood T cell repertoires in COVID-19 (dated by TCRdb to 2020 to 2021). Broadly, across the study: The collaborator samples originated in the United States, Italy and Spain and spanned the acute and convalescent phases of COVID-19. The material from the prospective study consisted of cDNA or gDNA derived from T cells, B-cell-depleted T cells, or PBMCs. Subjects who had been exposed to COVID-19, were actively infected with it, or had recovered from it provided the deeply sampled blood TCRbeta repertoires that made up the dataset. The repertoires were released in a freely available public database intended as a resource for research on the immune response to SARS-CoV-2. Samples were obtained from the ongoing ImmuneRACE study (first 160 participants) and from about 1,300 subjects provided by 6 global collaborators. The sample metadata nearly always contained a de-identified subject ID, COVID-19 status, age in years and sex. Where available, HLA class I and class II types were taken from metadata supplied by the sample provider and were not determined by assay-based typing. Here is what the overall study found, with its caveats: The quantity of clinical and demographic metadata differed by source and by participant and was supplied without curation.

Here V drops 4 bases and J drops 7 bases, and the junction holds 13 bases not matched to any gene. Taken from the germline V gene (reference sequence), the CDR1 and CDR2 loops are LGHDT and YNNKEL. Counted from cysteine to phenylalanine, this CDR3 has 16 amino acids. Only CDR3 DNA is held: 48 bases, read in frame from base 1. This receptor was taken from a man older than 75 with acute or convalescent COVID-19. The chain employs TRBV3-1 (or the pseudogene TRBV3-2) and TRBJ2-1, with TRBD2 matching 7 junction bases. The sequenced material came from peripheral blood. This receptor carries the CDR3 CASSPTGLAESNEQFF. The sequence in DNA is TGTGCCAGCAGCCCCACCGGTCTAGCGGAGTCAAATGAGCAGTTCTTC.